This passage covers 22 T cell receptor beta chains from one sample sequenced in a study of molecular identifiers for immune sequencing clone quantification. TCRdb passed the PCR reads through MiXCR, listing each CDR3 protein once. Found here are tens of thousands of distinct CDR3 sequences, 21% of them singletons; the top ten hold 1% to 1.2%. The specimen was naive CD8+ T cells from blood, with Jurkat cell RNA spiked in. Subset given: FACS-sorted CD8+CD4-CCR7+CD45RA+ naive T cells. These receptors all stem from a human donor in good health. Some libraries in this study had Jurkat cell RNA spiked in.

There are a few counts of this clonotype. V is TRBV30 and J is TRBJ1-2; D uncertain. CDR1 is GTSNPN, CDR2 SVGIG, per germline (reference sequence). The germline V and J ends were trimmed by 0 bases and 2 bases, with 7 bases remaining between them. The CDR3 runs to 13 residues. The DNA of the CDR3 is TGTGCCTGGAGTGTACTAGGGAACTATGGCTACACCTTC. It encodes CAWSVLGNYGYTF.

Ten or more counts support this clonotype. CDR3 nucleotides: TGTGCCAGCAGCCGGGGGGCCCAGTACGAGCAGTACTTC. Protein product: CASSRGAQYEQYF. The chain is built from TRBV7-6 and TRBJ2-7; a possible D gene is TRBD2 (7 bases). The CDR3 loop spans 13 amino acids. Looked up from germline, CDR1 is SGHVS and CDR2 is FNYEAQ. Trimming shortened V by 5 bases and J by 4 bases, and 12 bases separated the two germline ends.

Note on this clonotype: A read error is possible here, since a much larger clone lies one base away. This chain links TRBV5-1 with TRBJ2-7; no firm D call. CDR1 is SGHRS, CDR2 YFSETQ, per germline. This CDR3 is 11 amino acids long. Trimming took 4 bases from V and 6 from J, leaving 8 bases between them. The CDR3 sequence is CASSTHCEQYF. The DNA of the CDR3 is TGCGCCAGCAGCACCCACTGCGAGCAGTACTTC.

This clonotype was counted at least ten times. V gene TRBV29-1 combines with J gene TRBJ2-3; 8 positions agree with TRBD2. Germline V lookup: CDR1 SQVTM, CDR2 ANQGSEA. The CDR3 consists of 16 residues. V was clipped by 5 bases and J by 3 bases; unmatched bases: 13. CDR3 in amino acids: CSVHIVGGGRTDTQYF. CDR3 sequence (DNA): TGCAGCGTTCACATCGTCGGGGGGGGTCGGACAGATACGCAGTATTTT.

The sample holds many counts of this clonotype. This chain links TRBV7-9 with TRBJ2-7, with D perhaps TRBD1 (6 bases). This CDR3 spans 15 amino acids. V lost 4 bases, J lost 3 bases, and 16 bases lay in between. Per germline, CDR1 SEHNR and CDR2 FQNEAQ (reference sequence). The CDR3, as DNA: TGTGCCAGCAGCTCCCGGGACATCCCCTTCTACGAGCAGTACTTC. It encodes CASSSRDIPFYEQYF.

This clonotype appeared many times. The rearrangement links TRBV7-8 to TRBJ1-5; D is perhaps TRBD1 (6 bases). Trimming stripped 1 base from V and 0 bases from J, with 7 bases between. Germline V gene lookup returns CDR1 SGHVS and CDR2 FQNEAQ. The CDR3 is made up of 15 amino acids. Written as DNA, the CDR3 is TGTGCCAGCAGCTTAGGGACAGCTAGCAATCAGCCCCAGCATTTT. Translated: CASSLGTASNQPQHF.

This clonotype appeared once. This may be a read error: a much more frequent sequence differs by one nucleotide. The chain employs TRBV12-3 or TRBV12-4 and TRBJ2-2; TRBD2 is a possible D gene (5 bases). The CDR3 runs to 15 residues. The DNA for the CDR3 is TGTGCCGGCAGCCCCCGGGATACCAACACCGGGGAGCTGTTTTTT. This translates into CAGSPRDTNTGELFF.

This clonotype was found a few times. A much larger clone sits a single nucleotide away, making a read error possible. The chain employs TRBV14 and TRBJ2-3; the match to TRBD2 covers 10 bases. This CDR3 is 16 amino acids long. Looked up from germline, CDR1 is SGHDN and CDR2 is FVKESK. The V gene end was trimmed by 0 bases and the J gene end by 10 bases; junction bases not matched to a gene: 10. The CDR3: CASSQDLAGVMYAQYF. In DNA form, the CDR3 reads TGTGCCAGCAGCCAAGATCTAGCGGGGGTAATGTATGCGCAGTATTTT. Using reference TRBV14 and TRBJ2-3 for the parts outside the CDR3, the full variable domain is EAGVTQFPSHSVIEKGQTVTLRCDPISGHDNLYWYRRVMGKEIKFLLHFVKESKQDESGMPNNRFLAERTGGTYSTLKVQPAELEDSGVYFCASSQDLAGVMYAQYFGPGTRLTVL.

This clonotype was found many times. The chain joins TRBV20-1 to TRBJ2-7; the D is unclear. Per germline, CDR1 DFQATT and CDR2 SNEGSKA (reference sequence). V was cut by 6 bases and J by 5 bases, with 20 bases left in between. The CDR3 is 14 residues long. The CDR3 coding sequence is TGCAGTGCCCCACCGAATTTTTCCAGAGACGAGCAGTACTTC. Residues: CSAPPNFSRDEQYF.

The sample holds many counts of this clonotype. The genes are TRBV19 and TRBJ2-2, with D hard to call. The length of the CDR3 is 13 residues. CDR1 and CDR2 from the germline V gene are LNHDA and SQIVND (reference sequence). The germline V and J ends were trimmed by 6 bases and 7 bases, with 12 bases remaining between them. CDR3 sequence: CASRVLPGGELFF. The CDR3, as DNA: TGTGCCAGTAGGGTCCTTCCAGGCGGGGAGCTGTTTTTT.

This clonotype was observed at least ten times. The chain carries TRBV7-6 and TRBJ1-1; D may be TRBD1 (6 bases). V shed 4 bases and J shed 3 bases, with 18 bases lying between them. This CDR3 has 16 amino acids. CDR1 SGHVS and CDR2 FNYEAQ come from the germline V gene. CDR3 DNA sequence: TGTGCCAGCAGCTCTGCACAGGGTCAGGGGTACACTGAAGCTTTCTTT. Amino acid sequence: CASSSAQGQGYTEAFF.

Many counts were recorded for this clonotype. V gene TRBV6-5 combines with J gene TRBJ2-7; the D gene is possibly TRBD2 (6 bases). The CDR3 is made up of 15 amino acids. V was cut by 2 bases and J by 3 bases, with 14 bases left in between. Germline CDR1 is MNHEY and CDR2 is SVGAGI. Written as DNA, the CDR3 is TGTGCCAGCAGTTACCAGGCGGGACCGATCTACGAGCAGTACTTC. It translates to CASSYQAGPIYEQYF.

The chain links TRBV5-6 to TRBJ2-7, with a weak D call TRBD1 (6 bases). The germline V gene has CDR1 SGHDT and CDR2 YYEEEE. This CDR3 region has 12 residues. V lost 5 bases, J lost 6 bases, and 12 bases lay in between. CDR3 loop: CASSFRQAEQYF. CDR3 nucleotide sequence: TGTGCCAGCAGTTTCCGACAGGCCGAGCAGTACTTC.

The sample holds many counts of this clonotype. The gene calls are TRBV5-1 and TRBJ2-7; 9 nucleotides line up with TRBD1. This CDR3 has 15 residues. J was trimmed by 1 base and V by 2 bases; bases with no gene match: 4. CDR1 SGHRS and CDR2 YFSETQ come from the germline V gene. The CDR3 region is CASSFLGTGSYEQYF. The CDR3 region has the DNA TGCGCCAGCAGCTTTTTGGGGACAGGGTCCTACGAGCAGTACTTC.

This clonotype occurred many times. The V and J genes are TRBV5-1 and TRBJ1-1; 7 nucleotides line up with TRBD1. The V gene's germline CDR1 is SGHRS and CDR2 YFSETQ. CDR3 length equals 16 residues. Losses at the gene ends were 4 bases for V and 2 bases for J; bases not matched to a gene: 11. In DNA, the CDR3 is TGCGCCAGCAGCCCGGATCGCGCAGGGGGTAACACTGAAGCTTTCTTT. Protein sequence: CASSPDRAGGNTEAFF.

This clonotype was counted at least ten times. The rearrangement uses TRBV27 and TRBJ2-4; 9 nucleotides align to TRBD1. With 2 bases clipped from V and 6 bases from J, the junction kept 5 bases outside the gene matches. The germline CDR1 and CDR2 sequences are MNHEY and SMNVEV (reference sequence). The CDR3 runs to 15 residues. CDR3 nucleotides: TGTGCCAGCAGTTTAGGGACAGGGTCCAGAAACATTCAGTACTTC. Protein sequence: CASSLGTGSRNIQYF.

V is TRBV7-9 and J is TRBJ2-7; D might be TRBD2 (6 bases). V lost 7 bases and J 0 bases, leaving 10 bases between the germline ends. This CDR3 contains 13 residues. CDR1 and CDR2 (germline): SEHNR, FQNEAQ (reference sequence). The CDR3 spells CASNPGVSYEQYF. In DNA, the CDR3 is TGTGCCAGCAACCCGGGAGTCTCCTACGAGCAGTACTTC.

In its sample, this clonotype was seen many times. V is TRBV12-3 or TRBV12-4 and J is TRBJ1-2; a possible D gene is TRBD1 (5 bases). V was clipped by 1 base and J by 4 bases, with 10 bases between them. The CDR3 consists of 14 residues. Here the CDR3 reads CASSLVVGAYGYTF. The CDR3 nucleotides are TGTGCCAGCAGTTTAGTGGTAGGGGCCTATGGCTACACCTTC.

This clonotype was detected many times. V and J are TRBV20-1 and TRBJ2-7; D assignment may be TRBD1 or TRBD2 (7 bases each). V lost 1 base and J 2 bases, leaving 12 bases between the germline ends. Germline assignment: CDR1 DFQATT and CDR2 SNEGSKA (reference sequence). The CDR3 sequence is 14 residues long. The CDR3 DNA follows: TGCAGTGCTAGAGCAGGGGGGGGCCCCTACGAGCAGTACTTC. Amino acid sequence: CSARAGGGPYEQYF.

In the case of this clonotype: This may be a read error: a much more frequent sequence differs by one nucleotide. The J gene is TRBJ2-7, the V gene TRBV29-1; the D is unclear. Between the trimmed V and J ends, which lost 1 base and 3 bases, there was a span of 4 bases. Germline V gives CDR1 SQVTM, CDR2 ANQGSEA. CDR3 length equals 11 residues. The DNA of the CDR3 is TGCAGCGTTGAAGGGAACTACGAGCAGTACTTC. The encoded protein is CSVEGNYEQYF.

This clonotype has ten or more counts. The chain has TRBV27 and TRBJ1-6; D is unclear. Germline V CDR1 and CDR2: MNHEY, SMNVEV (reference sequence). The V gene lost 5 bases and the J gene lost 0 bases, with 14 bases spanning the gap. The CDR3 has 17 amino acids. The DNA of the CDR3 is TGTGCCAGCAGTCTAGAAGACGGACGCTCCTATAATTCACCCCTCCACTTT. Protein: CASSLEDGRSYNSPLHF.

The J gene is TRBJ2-2, the V gene TRBV24-1, with D uncertain. The CDR3 totals 13 residues. The V end was cut by 4 bases, the J end by 4 bases, with 6 bases between. Germline loops: CDR1 KGHDR, CDR2 SFDVKD. As DNA, the CDR3 is TGTGCCACCAGTGAACAGTTCACCGGGGAGCTGTTTTTT. Amino acids: CATSEQFTGELFF.